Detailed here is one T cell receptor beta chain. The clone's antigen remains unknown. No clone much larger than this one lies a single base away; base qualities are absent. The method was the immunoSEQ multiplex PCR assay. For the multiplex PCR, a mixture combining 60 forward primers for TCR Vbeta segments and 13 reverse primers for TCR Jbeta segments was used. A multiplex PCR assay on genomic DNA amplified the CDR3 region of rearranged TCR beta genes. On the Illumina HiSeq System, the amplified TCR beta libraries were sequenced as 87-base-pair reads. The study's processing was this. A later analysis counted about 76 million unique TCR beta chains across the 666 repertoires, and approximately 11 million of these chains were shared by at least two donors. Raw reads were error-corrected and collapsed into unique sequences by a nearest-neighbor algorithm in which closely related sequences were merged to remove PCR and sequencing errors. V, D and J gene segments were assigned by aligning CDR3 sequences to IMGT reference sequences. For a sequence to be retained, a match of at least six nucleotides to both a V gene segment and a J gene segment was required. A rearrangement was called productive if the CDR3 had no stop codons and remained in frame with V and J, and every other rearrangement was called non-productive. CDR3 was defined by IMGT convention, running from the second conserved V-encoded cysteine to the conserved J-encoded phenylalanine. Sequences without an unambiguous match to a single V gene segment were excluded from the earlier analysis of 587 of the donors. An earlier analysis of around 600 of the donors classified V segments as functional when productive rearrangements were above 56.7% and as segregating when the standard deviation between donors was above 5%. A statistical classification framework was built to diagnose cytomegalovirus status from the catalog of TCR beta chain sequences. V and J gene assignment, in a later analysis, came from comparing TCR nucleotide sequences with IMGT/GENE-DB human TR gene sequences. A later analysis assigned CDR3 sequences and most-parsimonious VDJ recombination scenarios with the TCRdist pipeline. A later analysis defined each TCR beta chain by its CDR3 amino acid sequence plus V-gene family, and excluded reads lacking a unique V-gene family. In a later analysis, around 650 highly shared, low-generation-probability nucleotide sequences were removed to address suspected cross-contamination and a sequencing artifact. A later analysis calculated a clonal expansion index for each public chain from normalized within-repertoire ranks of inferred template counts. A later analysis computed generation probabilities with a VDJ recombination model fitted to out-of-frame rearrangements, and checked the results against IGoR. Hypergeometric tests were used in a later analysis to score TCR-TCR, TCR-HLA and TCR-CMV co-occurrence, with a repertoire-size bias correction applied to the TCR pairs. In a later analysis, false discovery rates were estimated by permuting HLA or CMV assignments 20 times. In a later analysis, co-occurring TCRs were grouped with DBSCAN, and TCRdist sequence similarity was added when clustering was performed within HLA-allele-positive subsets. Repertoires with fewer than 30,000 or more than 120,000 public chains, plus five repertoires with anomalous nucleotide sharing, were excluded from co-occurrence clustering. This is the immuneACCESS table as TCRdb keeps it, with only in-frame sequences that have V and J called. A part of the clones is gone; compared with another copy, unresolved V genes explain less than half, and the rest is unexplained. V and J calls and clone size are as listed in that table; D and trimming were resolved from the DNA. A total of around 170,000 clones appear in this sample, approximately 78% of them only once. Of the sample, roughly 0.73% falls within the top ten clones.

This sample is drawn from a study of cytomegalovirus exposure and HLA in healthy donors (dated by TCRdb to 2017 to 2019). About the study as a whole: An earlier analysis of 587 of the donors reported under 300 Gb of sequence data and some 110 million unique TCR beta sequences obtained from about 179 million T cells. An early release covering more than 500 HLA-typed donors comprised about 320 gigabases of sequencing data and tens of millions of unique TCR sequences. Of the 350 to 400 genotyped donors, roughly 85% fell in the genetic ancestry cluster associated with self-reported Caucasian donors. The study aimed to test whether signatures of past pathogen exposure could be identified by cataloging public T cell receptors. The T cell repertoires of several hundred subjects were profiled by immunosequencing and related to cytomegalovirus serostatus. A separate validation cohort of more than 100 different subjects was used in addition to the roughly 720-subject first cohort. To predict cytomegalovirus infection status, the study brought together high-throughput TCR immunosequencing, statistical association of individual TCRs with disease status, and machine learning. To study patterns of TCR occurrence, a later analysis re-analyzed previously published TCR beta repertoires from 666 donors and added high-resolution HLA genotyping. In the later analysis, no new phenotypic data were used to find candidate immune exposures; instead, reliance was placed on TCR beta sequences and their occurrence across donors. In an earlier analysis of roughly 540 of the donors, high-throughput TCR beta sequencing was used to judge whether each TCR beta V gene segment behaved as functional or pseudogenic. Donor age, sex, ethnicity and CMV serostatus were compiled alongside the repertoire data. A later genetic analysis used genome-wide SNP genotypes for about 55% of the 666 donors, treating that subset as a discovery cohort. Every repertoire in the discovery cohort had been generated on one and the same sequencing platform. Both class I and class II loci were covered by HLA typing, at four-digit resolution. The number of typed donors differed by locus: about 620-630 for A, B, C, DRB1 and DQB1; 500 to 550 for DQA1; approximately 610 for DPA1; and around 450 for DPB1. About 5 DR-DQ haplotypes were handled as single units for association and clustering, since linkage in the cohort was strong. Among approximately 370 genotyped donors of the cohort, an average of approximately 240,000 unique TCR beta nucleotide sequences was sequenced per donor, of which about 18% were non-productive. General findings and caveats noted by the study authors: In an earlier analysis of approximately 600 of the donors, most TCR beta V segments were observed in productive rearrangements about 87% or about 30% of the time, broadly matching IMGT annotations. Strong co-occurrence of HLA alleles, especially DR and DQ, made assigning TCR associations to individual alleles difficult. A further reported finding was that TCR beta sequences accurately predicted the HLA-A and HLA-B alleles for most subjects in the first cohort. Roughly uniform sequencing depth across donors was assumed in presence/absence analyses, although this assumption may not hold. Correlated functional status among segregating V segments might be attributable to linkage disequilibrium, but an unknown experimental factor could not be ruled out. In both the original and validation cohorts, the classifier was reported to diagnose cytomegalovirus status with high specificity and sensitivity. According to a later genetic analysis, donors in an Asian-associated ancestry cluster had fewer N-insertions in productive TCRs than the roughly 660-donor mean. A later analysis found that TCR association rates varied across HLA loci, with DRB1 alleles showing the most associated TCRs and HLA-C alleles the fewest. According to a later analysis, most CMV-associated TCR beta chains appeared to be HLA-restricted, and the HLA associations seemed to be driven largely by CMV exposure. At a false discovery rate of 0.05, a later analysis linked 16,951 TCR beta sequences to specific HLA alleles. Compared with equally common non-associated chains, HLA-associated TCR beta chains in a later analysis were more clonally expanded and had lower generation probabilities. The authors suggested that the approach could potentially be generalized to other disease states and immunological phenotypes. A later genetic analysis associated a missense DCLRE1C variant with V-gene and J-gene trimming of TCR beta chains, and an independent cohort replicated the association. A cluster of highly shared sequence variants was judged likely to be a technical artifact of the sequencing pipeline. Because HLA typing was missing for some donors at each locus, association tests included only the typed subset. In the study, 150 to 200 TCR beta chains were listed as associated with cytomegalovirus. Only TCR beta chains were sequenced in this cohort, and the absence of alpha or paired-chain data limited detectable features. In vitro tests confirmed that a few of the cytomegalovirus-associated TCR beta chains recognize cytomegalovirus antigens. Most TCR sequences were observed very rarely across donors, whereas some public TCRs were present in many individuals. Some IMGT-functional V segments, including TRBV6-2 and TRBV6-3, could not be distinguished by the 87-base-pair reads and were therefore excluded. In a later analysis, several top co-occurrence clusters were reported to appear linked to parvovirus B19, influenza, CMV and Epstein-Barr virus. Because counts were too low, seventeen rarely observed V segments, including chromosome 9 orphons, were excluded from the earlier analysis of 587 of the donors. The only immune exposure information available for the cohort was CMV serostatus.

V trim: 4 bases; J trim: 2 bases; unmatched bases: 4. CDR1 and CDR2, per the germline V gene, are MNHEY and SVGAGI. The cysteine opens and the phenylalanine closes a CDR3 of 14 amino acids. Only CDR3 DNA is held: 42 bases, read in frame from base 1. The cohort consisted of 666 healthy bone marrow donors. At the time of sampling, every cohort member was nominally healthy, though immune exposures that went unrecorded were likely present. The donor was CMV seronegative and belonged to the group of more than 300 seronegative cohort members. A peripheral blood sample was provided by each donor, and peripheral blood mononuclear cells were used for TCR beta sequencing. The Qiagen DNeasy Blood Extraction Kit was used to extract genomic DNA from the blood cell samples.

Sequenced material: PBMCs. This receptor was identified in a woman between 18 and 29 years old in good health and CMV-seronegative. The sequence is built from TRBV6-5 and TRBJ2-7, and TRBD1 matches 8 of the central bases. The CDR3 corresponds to CASSSDRVAYEQYF. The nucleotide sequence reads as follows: TGTGCCAGCAGTTCGGACAGGGTTGCCTACGAGCAGTACTTC.